This TCR beta chain was identified during a study of T cell changes during pregnancy in multiple sclerosis. The CDR3 totals 16 residues. Germline values: CDR1 PRHDT, CDR2 FYEKMQ (reference sequence). Trimming removed 5 bases from V and 6 bases from J; junction bases left unmatched: 13. Repertoires were generated with immunoSEQ multiplex PCR, while TCRdb's copy carries only in-frame clones and drops some. The table records 70,000 to 95,000 clones, just under 95% of them present only once. This sequence was found in a female donor with multiple sclerosis, enrolled in a pregnancy study. The chain links TRBV13 to TRBJ2-1; 7 bases agree with TRBD2. Material: peripheral blood, obtained in the first trimester of pregnancy. The CDR3 sequence: CASSATGTKKSNEQFF. CDR3 nucleotide sequence: TGTGCCAGCAGCGCCACCGGGACTAAGAAGTCCAATGAGCAGTTCTTC.